The 25 T cell receptor beta chains below come from one sample, sequenced in a study of memory CD4+ T cells and cytomegalovirus serostatus (dated by TCRdb to about 2019). Library creation used the immunoSEQ multiplex PCR assay. Not all clones reach the TCRdb copy of this immuneACCESS table, which keeps in-frame sequences only. Checked studies attribute under half of the gap to unresolved V genes and leave the rest unexplained. The sample data list tens of thousands of clones, and more than 75% of these were observed just once. Under 6% of the sample lies in the top ten. A FACSAria II was used to sort memory CD4+ T cells, defined as single viable CD3+CD4+CD8-CD45RO+ cells. Sequencing used memory CD4+ T cells from blood. These receptors were taken from an adult in good health and CMV-seropositive.

The rearrangement links TRBV6-1 to TRBJ1-5; no firm D call. The CDR3 has 15 residues. CDR1 and CDR2 (germline): MNHNS, SASEGT. V gave up 2 bases and J gave up 0 bases, with 8 bases separating them. DNA of the CDR3: TGTGCCAGCAGTGAACTGTTCCTTAGCAATCAGCCCCAGCATTTT. It specifies CASSELFLSNQPQHF.

The table lists this clone with a few counts. The chain is built from TRBV19 and TRBJ1-1, with TRBD1 identical over 11 bases. The CDR3 contains 14 residues. The germline V gene has CDR1 LNHDA and CDR2 SQIVND (reference sequence). V lost 7 bases to trimming and J lost 4 bases; unmatched junction nucleotides: 5. The CDR3 is CASIRTGGVTEAFF. In DNA, the CDR3 is TGTGCCAGTATTCGGACAGGGGGCGTCACTGAAGCTTTCTTT.

The rearrangement links TRBV27 to TRBJ2-1; 11 bases match TRBD2. The CDR3 sequence is 18 residues long. Unmatched junction bases numbered 17, after V lost 6 bases and J lost 7 bases. The V gene's germline CDR1 is MNHEY and CDR2 SMNVEV (reference sequence). The CDR3 spells CASRGRRTPGLAVNEQFF. Written as DNA, the CDR3 is TGTGCCAGCAGGGGGAGACGTACACCGGGACTAGCGGTTAATGAGCAGTTCTTC.

The V gene is TRBV2, the J gene TRBJ1-6, with D unresolved. CDR3 length: 13 amino acids. The V and J ends lost 4 bases and 9 bases respectively, with 10 bases between them. Per the germline V gene, CDR1 is SNHLY and CDR2 is FYNNEI. CDR3: CASSVEGSSPLHF. In nucleotides, the CDR3 is TGTGCCAGCAGTGTAGAAGGTAGTTCACCCCTCCACTTT.

The genes are TRBV18 and TRBJ2-1; 7 positions match TRBD2. The CDR3 consists of 17 residues. J lost 6 bases, V lost 0 bases, and 11 bases had no gene match. The germline V gene encodes CDR1 KGHSH and CDR2 LQKENI. CDR3 in DNA: TGTGCCAGCTCACCACCGCGAATAAGGGAGGGCTCCAATGAGCAGTTCTTC. Its protein product is CASSPPRIREGSNEQFF. Full variable domain (outside the CDR3, taken from reference TRBV18 and TRBJ2-1): NAGVMQNPRHLVRRRGQEARLRCSPMKGHSHVYWYRQLPEEGLKFMVYLQKENIIDESGMPKERFSAEFPKEGPSILRIQQVVRGDSAAYFCASSPPRIREGSNEQFFGPGTRLTVL.

A single count supports this clone. V gene TRBV5-1 combines with J gene TRBJ2-6; 7 positions match TRBD2. CDR1 and CDR2 (germline): SGHRS, YFSETQ. The CDR3 extends over 15 amino acids. V lost 7 bases to trimming and J lost 2 bases; unmatched junction nucleotides: 6. The CDR3 loop reads CASADGGAGANVLTF. The CDR3 nucleotides are TGCGCCAGCGCCGATGGGGGGGCTGGGGCCAACGTCCTGACTTTC.

This clone appeared a single time. V is TRBV5-5 and J is TRBJ1-1; D is unclear. The CDR3 is 13 residues long. Trimming took off 1 base at V and 2 bases at J, with 6 bases between the two ends. Germline V gene data show CDR1 as SGHKS and CDR2 as YYEKEE (reference sequence). The CDR3 loop reads CASSLTDNTEAFF. The CDR3 nucleotides are TGTGCCAGCAGCTTGACAGATAACACTGAAGCTTTCTTT.

The chain is built from TRBV7-3 and TRBJ2-1; tentative D call: TRBD2 (5 bases). Germline lookup yields CDR1 SGHTA and CDR2 FQGTGA. The CDR3 contains 16 residues. V was trimmed by 5 bases and J by 5 bases, leaving 19 bases between them. CDR3 sequence (DNA): TGTGCCAGCAGCCCCACCCGGGCGGGTGACCACAATGAGCAGTTCTTC. As protein: CASSPTRAGDHNEQFF.

This rearrangement joins TRBV6-5 to TRBJ2-5, with 7 bases matching TRBD1. Germline V gives CDR1 MNHEY, CDR2 SVGAGI. This CDR3 comprises 12 residues. V was pared by 6 bases and J by 5 bases, with 3 bases of the junction left unmatched. As DNA, the CDR3 is TGTGCCAGCAGGGACAGGCGGGAGACCCAGTACTTC. Amino acids: CASRDRRETQYF.

The rearrangement links TRBV7-2 to TRBJ2-1; unclear D gene. There are 15 residues in the CDR3. The V gene lost 2 bases and the J gene lost 2 bases, with 10 bases spanning the gap. Germline lookup yields CDR1 SGHTA and CDR2 FQGNSA. The CDR3 bases are TGTGCCAGCAGCTTATCCAAACACCCCTACAATGAGCAGTTCTTC. Its translation: CASSLSKHPYNEQFF.

This clone occurred a few times. The chain carries TRBV28 and TRBJ1-1; D is perhaps TRBD1 (6 bases). Germline CDR1 and CDR2: MDHEN and SYDVKM. Deletions cut 4 bases from V and 1 base from J, with 13 bases between. The CDR3 totals 15 residues. The CDR3 reads CASSSSGHQNTEAFF. Written as DNA, the CDR3 is TGTGCCAGCAGTTCGTCGGGACACCAGAACACTGAAGCTTTCTTT.

This chain connects TRBV6-1 to TRBJ2-3; weak D call: TRBD2 (6 bases). Germline V gene lookup returns CDR1 MNHNS and CDR2 SASEGT. The CDR3 is made up of 16 amino acids. V dropped 1 base and J dropped 5 bases, with 16 bases sitting between them. Written as DNA, the CDR3 is TGTGCCAGCAGTGAAGGGCCGGGTCGGGGGAAAGATACGCAGTATTTT. This encodes CASSEGPGRGKDTQYF.

This sequence joins TRBV5-1 and TRBJ2-3; D possibly corresponds to TRBD1 (6 bases). Trimming took off 2 bases at V and 5 bases at J, with 15 bases between the two ends. There are 15 residues in the CDR3. CDR1 is SGHRS, CDR2 YFSETQ, per germline. In nucleotides, the CDR3 is TGCGCCAGCAGCTTCGGCAGGGGACCTGTAGATACGCAGTATTTT. Translation: CASSFGRGPVDTQYF.

The rearrangement uses TRBV11-2 and TRBJ1-4, with 8 bases lining up with TRBD1. This CDR3 comprises 17 residues. V lost 10 bases and J lost 4; bases outside the gene matches: 17. Germline V gene lookup returns CDR1 SGHAT and CDR2 FQNNGV. CDR3 sequence (DNA): TGTGCCACCATCCTAGGGCGAGGGACAGGACTTAATGAAAAACTGTTTTTT. Its translation is CATILGRGTGLNEKLFF. Supplemented by reference TRBV11-2 and TRBJ1-4, the full variable domain reads EAGVAQSPRYKIIEKRQSVAFWCNPISGHATLYWYQQILGQGPKLLIQFQNNGVVDDSQLPKDRFSAERLKGVDSTLKIQPAKLEDSAVYLCATILGRGTGLNEKLFFGSGTQLSVL.

This chain connects TRBV19 to TRBJ1-1; D uncertain. Germline lookup yields CDR1 LNHDA and CDR2 SQIVND (reference sequence). The CDR3 totals 13 residues. V was shortened by 3 bases and J by 3 bases, with 8 bases between the two germline ends. The CDR3 region is CASSMSRDTEAFF. CDR3 bases: TGTGCCAGTAGTATGTCGCGGGACACTGAAGCTTTCTTT.

V and J are TRBV7-9 and TRBJ1-4; D may be TRBD1 (6 bases). The germline CDR1 and CDR2 sequences are SEHNR and FQNEAQ (reference sequence). The CDR3 sequence is 16 residues long. Trimming took 3 bases from V and 7 from J, leaving 18 bases between them. The CDR3 loop reads CASSFSGGGTGEKLFF. As DNA, the CDR3 is TGTGCCAGCAGCTTCAGCGGCGGGGGCACGGGTGAAAAACTGTTTTTT.

This clone was seen once. The rearrangement links TRBV19 to TRBJ2-2; D ambiguous. This CDR3 spans 14 amino acids. Trimming pared 2 bases from V and 1 base from J, leaving 5 bases between. Germline lookup yields CDR1 LNHDA and CDR2 SQIVND (reference sequence). CDR3 loop: CASSINVNTGELFF. The CDR3 bases are TGTGCCAGTAGTATAAACGTGAACACCGGGGAGCTGTTTTTT.

This clone was recorded a few times. This rearrangement joins TRBV28 to TRBJ1-5; D may be TRBD1 (5 bases). The V gene lost 5 bases and the J gene lost 5 bases, with 16 bases spanning the gap. The CDR3 extends over 15 amino acids. Per germline, CDR1 MDHEN and CDR2 SYDVKM. CDR3 protein: CASSRGRGMYQPQHF. The DNA for the CDR3 is TGTGCCAGCAGTAGGGGACGTGGGATGTATCAGCCCCAGCATTTT. The whole variable domain, filled in from reference TRBV28 and TRBJ1-5, reads DVKVTQSSRYLVKRTGEKVFLECVQDMDHENMFWYRQDPGLGLRLIYFSYDVKMKEKGDIPEGYSVSREKKERFSLILESASTNQTSMYLCASSRGRGMYQPQHFGDGTRLSIL.

This clone is a singleton in its sample. The chain couples TRBV5-1 to TRBJ2-7; D is possibly TRBD2 (5 bases). V shed 3 bases and J shed 3 bases, with 10 bases lying between them. In germline, CDR1 is SGHRS, CDR2 YFSETQ. This CDR3 has 13 residues. CDR3 sequence: CASSWELSYEQYF. The CDR3 coding sequence is TGCGCCAGCAGCTGGGAGTTGAGCTACGAGCAGTACTTC.

A few counts support this clone. This chain connects TRBV28 to TRBJ2-2; 7 nucleotides align to TRBD2. The CDR3 loop spans 15 amino acids. The germline CDR1 and CDR2 sequences are MDHEN and SYDVKM. V was clipped by 0 bases and J by 3 bases; unmatched bases: 1. CDR3 DNA: TGTGCCAGCAGTTTATGGGGAGGGGACACCGGGGAGCTGTTTTTT. Its protein product is CASSLWGGDTGELFF.

The J gene is TRBJ1-5, the V gene TRBV7-2; TRBD1 aligns across 7 bases. With V trimmed by 7 bases and J by 4 bases, 7 bases remained unmatched. Germline CDR1 and CDR2: SGHTA and FQGNSA. CDR3 length: 14 residues. CDR3 sequence: CASTPRRGNQPQHF. CDR3 nucleotides: TGTGCCAGCACCCCCCGCAGGGGGAATCAGCCCCAGCATTTT.

The chain carries TRBV19 and TRBJ1-1; tentative D call: TRBD1 (6 bases). V shed 5 bases and J shed 5 bases, with 21 bases lying between them. Germline CDR1 and CDR2: LNHDA and SQIVND (reference sequence). The CDR3 sequence is 16 residues long. The CDR3 sequence is CASSPLTTYRETEAFF. As DNA, the CDR3 is TGTGCCAGTAGTCCCCTGACCACCTACAGGGAAACTGAAGCTTTCTTT.

This clone was recorded a few times. The V gene is TRBV29-1, the J gene TRBJ1-1; D gene ambiguous. Deletions cut 0 bases from V and 2 bases from J, with 10 bases between. This CDR3 spans 14 amino acids. CDR1 is SQVTM and CDR2 is ANQGSEA in the germline V gene. Written as DNA, the CDR3 is TGCAGCGTTGAAGATCGGGCCACTAACACTGAAGCTTTCTTT. Translating it yields CSVEDRATNTEAFF.

The chain has TRBV7-2 and TRBJ2-1, with 7 bases aligning to TRBD2. The trim removed 4 bases at V and 2 bases at J, leaving 8 bases unmatched. CDR1 is SGHTA and CDR2 is FQGNSA in the germline V gene. The CDR3 loop spans 16 amino acids. CDR3 in DNA: TGTGCCAGCAGCTCCGGGAGGTCCTCTACCTACAATGAGCAGTTCTTC. As protein: CASSSGRSSTYNEQFF.

The chain recombines TRBV7-2 with TRBJ2-7; D is undetermined. CDR3 length: 14 residues. The V end was cut by 1 base, the J end by 2 bases, with 9 bases between. Germline CDR1 SGHTA, CDR2 FQGNSA. CDR3 protein: CASSLGGRTYEQYF. Written as DNA, the CDR3 is TGTGCCAGCAGCTTAGGAGGAAGGACCTACGAGCAGTACTTC.